This TCR beta chain is drawn from a study of blood T cell repertoires in COVID-19. Study information: Nucleic acid was either cDNA or gDNA, and it came from T cells, B-cell-depleted T cells, or PBMCs.

Seattle-derived patients entered the study during active infection and were followed longitudinally. Authors' processing steps: The authors estimated nucleated cell counts from reference gene primer amplification. Sequenced by immunoSEQ multiplex PCR; TCRdb stores in-frame clones only, minus some. Clone size and the V and J calls come from that table; the DNA yielded D and trimming. The sample lists about 150,000 clones, 70% to 85% occurring once. Only a few counts were recorded for this clone. The sequence was collected from a man in his sixties with COVID-19, enrolled during active disease. Sequences were obtained from peripheral blood.

This CDR3 reads CASSMDAGRYTGELFF. In nucleotides, the CDR3 is TGTGCCAGTAGTATGGACGCGGGTCGGTACACCGGGGAGCTGTTTTTT. V gene TRBV19 combines with J gene TRBJ2-2, with D tentatively TRBD2 (5 bases). CDR3 size: 16 residues. The V end was cut by 3 bases, the J end by 3 bases, with 14 bases between. Germline V gene sequence: CDR1 LNHDA, CDR2 SQIVND (reference sequence).